The rows below give T cell receptor beta chains drawn from one sample of a study of cytomegalovirus exposure and HLA in healthy donors. Measured with immunoSEQ multiplex PCR; TCRdb has only the in-frame clones, and not every one. Of hundreds of thousands of clones listed, over 65% are singletons. What was sequenced was PBMCs. These receptors were taken from a woman aged 18-35 years in good health and CMV-seronegative. The CDR3 runs from the conserved cysteine through the conserved F or W. A D gene is named only where the DNA matches it firmly. Clone sizes are given selectively: once, few, many, or a class where the clone is expanded.

D: -; size: -; V: TRBV5-4; J: TRBJ2-7; CDR3: CASSRTYEQYF; DNA: TGTGCCAGCAGTCGGACCTACGAGCAGTACTTC
D: TRBD2; size: -; V: TRBV2; J: TRBJ2-1; CDR3: CASSWTSGGTHNEQFF; DNA: TGTGCCAGCAGTTGGACTAGCGGGGGAACACACAATGAGCAGTTCTTC
D: -; size: -; V: TRBV5-1; J: TRBJ2-3; CDR3: CASSLAQGPRGTDTQYF; DNA: TGCGCCAGCAGCTTGGCTCAGGGCCCCCGGGGCACAGATACGCAGTATTTT
D: -; size: -; V: TRBV30; J: TRBJ2-5; CDR3: CAWSVGIQETQYF; DNA: TGTGCCTGGAGTGTCGGAATCCAAGAGACCCAGTACTTC
D: -; size: few; V: TRBV5-1; J: TRBJ1-5; CDR3: CASSFLGGRDQPQHF; DNA: TGCGCCAGCAGCTTTTTGGGGGGAAGGGATCAGCCCCAGCATTTT
D: -; size: -; V: TRBV30; J: TRBJ2-1; CDR3: CAWDLQVKNEQFF; DNA: TGTGCCTGGGACCTCCAGGTCAAGAATGAGCAGTTCTTC
D: -; size: few; V: TRBV19; J: TRBJ1-1; CDR3: CASSTRRNTEAFF; DNA: TGTGCCAGTAGTACACGTCGGAACACTGAAGCTTTCTTT
D: TRBD1; size: -; V: TRBV4-1; J: TRBJ1-4; CDR3: CASSQASGQGAEKLFF; DNA: TGCGCCAGCAGCCAGGCCTCCGGACAGGGGGCTGAAAAACTGTTTTTT
D: -; size: -; V: TRBV2; J: TRBJ1-3; CDR3: CAVLGSSSGNTIYF; DNA: TGTGCCGTACTTGGGTCAAGCTCTGGAAACACCATATATTTT
D: -; size: -; V: TRBV28; J: TRBJ1-4; CDR3: CASSLGHRGNEKLFF; DNA: TGTGCCAGCAGTTTAGGGCACCGGGGGAATGAAAAACTGTTTTTT
D: -; size: -; V: TRBV10-2; J: TRBJ1-1; CDR3: CASSDEVIDTEAFF; DNA: TGCGCCAGCAGTGACGAGGTCATTGACACTGAAGCTTTCTTT
D: -; size: -; V: TRBV10-1; J: TRBJ2-3; CDR3: CASSERGVGKDTQYF; DNA: TGCGCCAGCAGTGAGAGGGGGGTGGGTAAAGATACGCAGTATTTT
D: -; size: -; V: TRBV5-1; J: TRBJ2-1; CDR3: CASSLSSISYNEQFF; DNA: TGCGCCAGCAGCTTGTCTTCCATCTCCTACAATGAGCAGTTCTTC
D: -; size: -; V: TRBV28; J: TRBJ1-5; CDR3: CASSPRRADQPQHF; DNA: TGTGCCAGCAGCCCACGACGGGCAGATCAGCCCCAGCATTTT
D: -; size: -; V: TRBV18; J: TRBJ1-1; CDR3: CASSPGQTEAFF; DNA: TGTGCCAGCTCACCAGGACAGACCGAAGCTTTCTTT
D: -; size: -; V: TRBV5-5; J: TRBJ1-1; CDR3: CASSFHSTEAFF; DNA: TGTGCCAGCAGTTTTCACAGCACTGAAGCTTTCTTT
D: -; size: few; V: TRBV4-2; J: TRBJ2-7; CDR3: CASSQESGNEQYF; DNA: TGTGCCAGCAGCCAAGAATCGGGGAACGAGCAGTACTTC
D: TRBD1; size: -; V: TRBV11-2; J: TRBJ1-3; CDR3: CASSLETGIAGNTIYF; DNA: TGTGCCAGCAGCCTAGAGACAGGGATAGCTGGAAACACCATATATTTT
D: -; size: -; V: TRBV9; J: TRBJ2-1; CDR3: CASSEGQAPYNEQFF; DNA: TGTGCCAGCAGCGAGGGGCAGGCCCCCTACAATGAGCAGTTCTTC
D: -; size: -; V: TRBV5-1; J: TRBJ1-1; CDR3: CASSLESFGTEAFF; DNA: TGCGCCAGCAGCTTGGAGAGCTTCGGGACTGAAGCTTTCTTT
D: -; size: few; V: TRBV19; J: TRBJ2-1; CDR3: CASSSRRGDEQFF; DNA: TGTGCCAGTAGTTCCCGGAGGGGGGATGAGCAGTTCTTC
D: -; size: -; V: TRBV6-1; J: TRBJ1-2; CDR3: CASSEGYRYGYTF; DNA: TGTGCCAGCAGTGAAGGGTACAGATATGGCTACACCTTC
D: TRBD1; size: -; V: TRBV14; J: TRBJ1-2; CDR3: CASSPSNGQGNLDGYTF; DNA: TGTGCCAGCAGCCCGTCAAACGGACAGGGGAACTTGGATGGCTACACCTTC
D: -; size: once; V: TRBV4-1; J: TRBJ2-1; CDR3: CASSAGRQTNYNEQFF; DNA: TGCGCCAGCTCAGCGGGTAGGCAGACTAACTACAATGAGCAGTTCTTC
D: TRBD1; size: once; V: TRBV6-5; J: TRBJ1-1; CDR3: CASSLGQGNTEAFF; DNA: TGTGCCAGCAGTTTAGGACAGGGGAACACTGAAGCTTTCTTT
D: -; size: -; V: TRBV5-1; J: TRBJ2-2; CDR3: CASRNLVGQSNTGELFF; DNA: TGCGCCAGCAGAAACTTGGTCGGGCAGTCGAACACCGGGGAGCTGTTTTTT
D: -; size: -; V: TRBV30; J: TRBJ1-4; CDR3: CAWSGGEKLFF; DNA: TGTGCCTGGAGTGGTGGAGAAAAACTGTTTTTT
D: TRBD1; size: -; V: TRBV5-6; J: TRBJ1-1; CDR3: CASSWGTVEAFF; DNA: TGTGCCAGCAGCTGGGGGACAGTTGAAGCTTTCTTT
D: TRBD1; size: -; V: TRBV9; J: TRBJ1-5; CDR3: CASSETGWQPQHF; DNA: TGTGCCAGCAGCGAGACAGGGTGGCAGCCCCAGCATTTT
D: -; size: -; V: TRBV28; J: TRBJ2-7; CDR3: CASSYGGLVNEQYF; DNA: TGTGCCAGCAGTTACGGGGGCTTGGTGAACGAGCAGTACTTC
D: TRBD1; size: -; V: TRBV29-1; J: TRBJ1-4; CDR3: CSVEGGTGGTNEKLFF; DNA: TGCAGCGTTGAAGGGGGGACAGGGGGAACTAATGAAAAACTGTTTTTT
D: TRBD1; size: few; V: TRBV5-1; J: TRBJ2-7; CDR3: CASSVTGSVDEQYF; DNA: TGCGCCAGCAGCGTGACAGGGTCGGTGGACGAGCAGTACTTC
D: -; size: -; V: TRBV2; J: TRBJ2-5; CDR3: CASSLGQGTETQYF; DNA: TGTGCCAGCAGTCTTGGGCAGGGTACCGAGACCCAGTACTTC
D: -; size: few; V: TRBV5-5; J: TRBJ1-3; CDR3: CASSRTQNSGNTIYF; DNA: TGTGCCAGCAGCCGGACGCAGAACTCTGGAAACACCATATATTTT
D: TRBD1; size: -; V: TRBV25-1; J: TRBJ2-2; CDR3: CASKPGDRGDTGELFF; DNA: TGTGCCAGCAAGCCGGGAGACAGGGGAGACACCGGGGAGCTGTTTTTT
D: -; size: -; V: TRBV30; J: TRBJ2-7; CDR3: CAWSVGSFYEQYF; DNA: TGTGCCTGGAGTGTCGGCTCTTTCTACGAGCAGTACTTC
D: -; size: -; V: TRBV9; J: TRBJ1-2; CDR3: CASSVGRRREGNYGYTF; DNA: TGTGCCAGCAGCGTAGGGAGGCGGAGGGAAGGGAACTATGGCTACACCTTC
D: TRBD2; size: -; V: TRBV7-2; J: TRBJ2-1; CDR3: CASSRPGTSIDEQFF; DNA: TGTGCCAGCAGCCGTCCCGGGACTAGCATCGATGAGCAGTTCTTC
D: -; size: -; V: TRBV6-1; J: TRBJ1-5; CDR3: CATTEVGGSNQPQHF; DNA: TGTGCCACCACCGAGGTGGGCGGGAGCAATCAGCCCCAGCATTTT
D: -; size: few; V: TRBV12-5; J: TRBJ1-1; CDR3: CASGPRPGVADTEAFF; DNA: TGTGCTAGTGGCCCTAGACCCGGGGTGGCCGACACTGAAGCTTTCTTT
D: -; size: -; V: TRBV28; J: TRBJ2-5; CDR3: CASSLGMNIRMGETQYF; DNA: TGTGCCAGCAGTTTAGGGATGAATATTAGGATGGGAGAGACCCAGTACTTC